One T cell receptor (beta chain) is described in this entry. Germline loops: CDR1 SEHNR, CDR2 FQNEAQ (reference sequence). Germline trimming cut 5 bases from V and 6 bases from J; bases unmatched to any gene: 7. The CDR3 is 14 amino acids. This entry comes from a study of early T cells in non-severe SARS-CoV-2 infection. Attached unique molecular identifiers marked individual cDNA molecules. TCRdb independently ran MiXCR on the 5' RACE reads; one entry per CDR3 protein. The profile covers around 30,000 distinct CDR3 sequences, with 9% appearing a single time and 13% taken by the ten largest. The chain couples TRBV7-9 to TRBJ2-7; TRBD1 matches at 10 bases. The source material was whole blood. This TCR came from an adult who was a healthcare worker with PCR-confirmed SARS-CoV-2 infection or an uninfected control (not recorded which). The DNA for the CDR3 is TGTGCCAGCAGCGCCCAGGACAGGGGGTCCGAGCAGTACTTC. Amino acids: CASSAQDRGSEQYF.